A single T cell receptor beta chain is shown here with its context. A much larger clone differs from this one at a single base, so this may be a read error. V was pared by 8 bases and J by 6 bases, with 21 bases between. The CDR3 loop spans 14 amino acids. The data originate from a study of molecular identifiers for immune sequencing clone quantification. TCRdb reanalysed the PCR reads using MiXCR and keeps one entry per CDR3 protein. The sample lists approximately 550,000 distinct CDR3 sequences; 20% to 25% were seen once. The source of this sequence is a human donor in good health. Some libraries in this study had Jurkat cell RNA spiked in. Input material: naive CD8+ T cells from blood, with Jurkat cell RNA spiked in. Regarding subset: FACS-sorted CD8+CD4-CCR7+CD45RA+ naive T cells. The rearrangement joins TRBV5-3 to TRBJ2-7, with D perhaps being TRBD1 or TRBD2 (5 bases each). TRBV5-3 is reported as an ORF; its role is uncertain. The CDR3 nucleotides read TGTGCCAGCAGCCCGGACACGGGAACTTTCGAGCAGTACTTC. This gives the protein CASSPDTGTFEQYF.